This is a list of T cell receptor beta chains from one sample in a study of blood T cell repertoires in COVID-19. The assay was immunoSEQ multiplex PCR, and TCRdb's table has in-frame clones only and misses some. The sample holds about half a million clones; approximately 85% are singletons and the top ten take approximately 3.2%. Input material: peripheral blood. Receptors were obtained from a human donor in a cohort sampled during active COVID-19. Each CDR3 is given with its conserved first and last residue. D genes are given only for firm matches. Clone size, where shown, is once, few, many, or a class for clones that have expanded.

d_gene: NA; v_gene: TRBV28; abundance: once; j_gene: TRBJ1-2; CDR3aa: CASSFAGLANYGYTF; CDR3nt: TGTGCCAGCAGTTTTGCGGGGCTGGCTAACTATGGCTACACCTTC
d_gene: TRBD2; v_gene: TRBV7-3; abundance: NA; j_gene: TRBJ2-3; CDR3aa: CASSTGTSDADTQYF; CDR3nt: TGTGCCAGCAGCACCGGGACTAGCGACGCAGATACGCAGTATTTT
d_gene: TRBD2; v_gene: TRBV19; abundance: NA; j_gene: TRBJ2-3; CDR3aa: CASSLGLAAYTDTQYF; CDR3nt: TGTGCCAGTAGTTTGGGACTAGCGGCCTACACAGATACGCAGTATTTT
d_gene: NA; v_gene: TRBV5-1; abundance: NA; j_gene: TRBJ2-3; CDR3aa: CASSPSRTDTQYF; CDR3nt: TGCGCCAGCAGCCCCTCTCGTACAGATACGCAGTATTTT
d_gene: TRBD1; v_gene: TRBV7-2; abundance: NA; j_gene: TRBJ1-4; CDR3aa: CASSRRDRGEKLFF; CDR3nt: TGTGCCAGCAGCCGCCGGGACAGGGGGGAAAAACTGTTTTTT
d_gene: NA; v_gene: TRBV10-3; abundance: NA; j_gene: TRBJ1-1; CDR3aa: CATREDTEAFF; CDR3nt: TGTGCCACGCGGGAGGACACTGAAGCTTTCTTT
d_gene: NA; v_gene: TRBV30; abundance: NA; j_gene: TRBJ1-4; CDR3aa: CAWSAEGGRIEKLFF; CDR3nt: TGTGCCTGGAGCGCCGAGGGGGGGCGCATCGAAAAACTGTTTTTT
d_gene: TRBD1; v_gene: TRBV6-2/TRBV6-3; abundance: NA; j_gene: TRBJ2-7; CDR3aa: CASSFVPTGTAYEQYF; CDR3nt: TGTGCCAGCAGTTTCGTACCCACTGGGACAGCCTACGAGCAGTACTTC
d_gene: TRBD2; v_gene: TRBV3-1/TRBV3-2; abundance: few; j_gene: TRBJ2-1; CDR3aa: CASSPPSGRDEQFF; CDR3nt: TGTGCCAGCAGCCCGCCTAGCGGGAGAGACGAGCAGTTCTTC
d_gene: NA; v_gene: TRBV19; abundance: NA; j_gene: TRBJ1-2; CDR3aa: CASSMSQTGDYGYTF; CDR3nt: TGTGCCAGTAGTATGTCCCAGACAGGAGACTATGGCTACACCTTC
d_gene: TRBD2; v_gene: TRBV18; abundance: NA; j_gene: TRBJ2-3; CDR3aa: CASSPYAGASGLTDTQYF; CDR3nt: TGTGCCAGCTCACCGTACGCCGGGGCTAGCGGCCTCACAGATACGCAGTATTTT
d_gene: NA; v_gene: TRBV5-1; abundance: NA; j_gene: TRBJ1-4; CDR3aa: CASSLGHPGGEKLFF; CDR3nt: TGCGCCAGCAGCTTGGGACATCCTGGAGGCGAAAAACTGTTTTTT
d_gene: NA; v_gene: TRBV30; abundance: NA; j_gene: TRBJ1-2; CDR3aa: CAWNRELIGYTF; CDR3nt: TGTGCCTGGAACAGGGAATTGATTGGCTACACCTTC
d_gene: NA; v_gene: TRBV28; abundance: NA; j_gene: TRBJ2-7; CDR3aa: CATLREGVGPYEQYF; CDR3nt: TGTGCCACCCTAAGGGAAGGGGTAGGACCCTACGAGCAGTACTTC
d_gene: NA; v_gene: TRBV19; abundance: NA; j_gene: TRBJ1-1; CDR3aa: CASLSEGRGTEAFF; CDR3nt: TGTGCCAGTTTGAGCGAGGGAAGAGGCACTGAAGCTTTCTTT
d_gene: NA; v_gene: TRBV25-1; abundance: NA; j_gene: TRBJ2-3; CDR3aa: CASSEYETDTQYF; CDR3nt: TGTGCCAGCAGTGAATATGAGACAGATACGCAGTATTTT
d_gene: TRBD2; v_gene: TRBV15; abundance: NA; j_gene: TRBJ2-1; CDR3aa: CATSRDIFGGSHNEQFF; CDR3nt: TGTGCCACCAGCAGAGATATTTTTGGCGGGAGCCACAATGAGCAGTTCTTC
d_gene: TRBD1; v_gene: TRBV5-1; abundance: NA; j_gene: TRBJ1-1; CDR3aa: CASSLGQGTWDTEAFF; CDR3nt: TGCGCCAGCAGCTTAGGACAGGGAACATGGGACACTGAAGCTTTCTTT
d_gene: TRBD2; v_gene: TRBV6-2/TRBV6-3; abundance: NA; j_gene: TRBJ2-1; CDR3aa: CASSWGGNEQFF; CDR3nt: TGTGCCAGCAGTTGGGGGGGGAATGAGCAGTTCTTC
d_gene: TRBD1; v_gene: TRBV18; abundance: NA; j_gene: TRBJ1-1; CDR3aa: CASSLAGGMNTEAFF; CDR3nt: TGTGCCAGCTCACTCGCAGGGGGAATGAACACTGAAGCTTTCTTT
d_gene: TRBD1; v_gene: TRBV5-1; abundance: NA; j_gene: TRBJ1-2; CDR3aa: CASSLEARGQDYTF; CDR3nt: TGCGCCAGCAGCTTGGAGGCCAGGGGGCAGGACTACACCTTC
d_gene: NA; v_gene: TRBV6-5; abundance: NA; j_gene: TRBJ2-1; CDR3aa: CASGSLYNEQFF; CDR3nt: TGTGCCAGCGGGAGTCTCTACAATGAGCAGTTCTTC
d_gene: TRBD2; v_gene: TRBV6-5; abundance: NA; j_gene: TRBJ2-1; CDR3aa: CASRAGLAGVNEQFF; CDR3nt: TGTGCCAGCAGAGCCGGACTAGCGGGAGTCAATGAGCAGTTCTTC
d_gene: NA; v_gene: TRBV4-2; abundance: NA; j_gene: TRBJ2-3; CDR3aa: CASSQDLGSVTPQYF; CDR3nt: TGTGCCAGCAGCCAAGATCTGGGCTCCGTGACGCCGCAGTATTTT
d_gene: NA; v_gene: TRBV19; abundance: NA; j_gene: TRBJ1-5; CDR3aa: CASSFLEDSNQPQHF; CDR3nt: TGTGCCAGTAGTTTCCTCGAGGATAGCAATCAGCCCCAGCATTTT
d_gene: NA; v_gene: TRBV9; abundance: NA; j_gene: TRBJ2-2; CDR3aa: CASSVNRVPDTGELFF; CDR3nt: TGTGCCAGCAGCGTAAACAGGGTCCCCGACACCGGGGAGCTGTTTTTT
d_gene: TRBD2; v_gene: TRBV5-1; abundance: NA; j_gene: TRBJ2-1; CDR3aa: CASSLGVASGYNEQFF; CDR3nt: TGCGCCAGCAGCTTGGGGGTCGCTAGCGGATACAATGAGCAGTTCTTC
d_gene: TRBD2; v_gene: TRBV30; abundance: NA; j_gene: TRBJ2-3; CDR3aa: CAWSPDTPLAGVTDTQYF; CDR3nt: TGTGCCTGGAGTCCCGACACCCCTCTAGCGGGAGTCACAGATACGCAGTATTTT
d_gene: NA; v_gene: TRBV28; abundance: NA; j_gene: TRBJ1-3; CDR3aa: CASSSSGSGNTIYF; CDR3nt: TGTGCCAGCAGTTCGTCCGGCTCTGGAAACACCATATATTTT
d_gene: TRBD1; v_gene: TRBV5-1; abundance: NA; j_gene: TRBJ1-2; CDR3aa: CASSPDRANYGYTF; CDR3nt: TGCGCCAGCAGCCCGGACAGGGCTAACTATGGCTACACCTTC
d_gene: TRBD2; v_gene: TRBV20-1; abundance: NA; j_gene: TRBJ2-7; CDR3aa: CSASLGLGSSYEQYF; CDR3nt: TGCAGTGCTAGTCTGGGACTAGGGAGCTCCTATGAGCAGTACTTC
d_gene: NA; v_gene: TRBV6-5; abundance: NA; j_gene: TRBJ2-7; CDR3aa: CASRGLLTYEQYF; CDR3nt: TGTGCCAGCAGGGGACTGCTCACCTACGAGCAGTACTTC
d_gene: TRBD2; v_gene: TRBV7-7; abundance: few; j_gene: TRBJ2-5; CDR3aa: CASSLGLAGGQETQYF; CDR3nt: TGTGCTAGCAGCTTAGGGCTAGCGGGAGGACAAGAGACCCAGTACTTC
d_gene: NA; v_gene: TRBV29-1; abundance: NA; j_gene: TRBJ1-2; CDR3aa: CSASGRATPSGYGYTF; CDR3nt: TGCAGCGCCAGCGGGAGGGCGACGCCCTCGGGCTATGGCTACACCTTC
d_gene: TRBD1; v_gene: TRBV30; abundance: NA; j_gene: TRBJ2-5; CDR3aa: CACWTGEHQETQYF; CDR3nt: TGTGCCTGCTGGACAGGGGAGCACCAAGAGACCCAGTACTTC
d_gene: NA; v_gene: TRBV7-8; abundance: NA; j_gene: TRBJ1-6; CDR3aa: CASSLPGGTYNSPLHF; CDR3nt: TGTGCCAGCAGCTTGCCTGGGGGGACCTATAATTCACCCCTCCACTTT
d_gene: NA; v_gene: TRBV7-6; abundance: NA; j_gene: TRBJ2-7; CDR3aa: CASSRGGSSSYEQYF; CDR3nt: TGTGCCAGCAGCCGCGGTGGCTCCTCCTCCTACGAGCAGTACTTC
d_gene: NA; v_gene: TRBV30; abundance: NA; j_gene: TRBJ2-7; CDR3aa: CATGSGLGEQYF; CDR3nt: TGTGCCACGGGGAGTGGGTTGGGCGAGCAGTACTTC
d_gene: TRBD1; v_gene: TRBV27; abundance: NA; j_gene: TRBJ1-2; CDR3aa: CASSFLGQGHFDGYTF; CDR3nt: TGTGCCAGCAGTTTCCTGGGACAGGGACACTTTGATGGCTACACCTTC
d_gene: NA; v_gene: TRBV5-8; abundance: NA; j_gene: TRBJ2-1; CDR3aa: CASSLAWVEGFF; CDR3nt: TGTGCCAGCAGCTTGGCTTGGGTAGAGGGGTTCTTC
d_gene: NA; v_gene: TRBV28; abundance: NA; j_gene: TRBJ1-2; CDR3aa: CASRSVWGYTF; CDR3nt: TGTGCCAGTCGGAGTGTATGGGGCTACACCTTC
d_gene: TRBD1; v_gene: TRBV9; abundance: NA; j_gene: TRBJ2-7; CDR3aa: CASSAGTGETEQYF; CDR3nt: TGTGCCAGCAGCGCCGGGACAGGGGAGACCGAGCAGTACTTC
d_gene: TRBD2; v_gene: TRBV11-2; abundance: once; j_gene: TRBJ2-1; CDR3aa: CASSFRTSGKSYNEQFF; CDR3nt: TGTGCCAGCAGCTTCAGGACTAGCGGGAAATCCTACAATGAGCAGTTCTTC
d_gene: NA; v_gene: TRBV19; abundance: NA; j_gene: TRBJ1-3; CDR3aa: CASSMRIQTGSSGNTIYF; CDR3nt: TGTGCCAGTAGTATGAGAATTCAGACAGGCAGCTCTGGAAACACCATATATTTT
d_gene: NA; v_gene: TRBV28; abundance: once; j_gene: TRBJ1-2; CDR3aa: CASSLSGPPYGYTF; CDR3nt: TGTGCCAGCAGTTTGTCAGGGCCCCCCTATGGCTACACCTTC
d_gene: TRBD1; v_gene: TRBV11-2; abundance: NA; j_gene: TRBJ1-6; CDR3aa: CASREWTGRSPLHF; CDR3nt: TGTGCCAGCCGAGAATGGACAGGTCGTTCACCCCTCCACTTT
d_gene: NA; v_gene: TRBV5-5; abundance: few; j_gene: TRBJ2-1; CDR3aa: CASSLFGGSSYNEQFF; CDR3nt: TGTGCCAGCAGCTTGTTTGGGGGGAGCTCCTACAATGAGCAGTTCTTC
d_gene: TRBD1; v_gene: TRBV15; abundance: NA; j_gene: TRBJ2-7; CDR3aa: CATSRGGQGSEQYF; CDR3nt: TGTGCCACCAGCAGGGGGGGACAGGGGTCTGAGCAGTACTTC
d_gene: TRBD1; v_gene: TRBV19; abundance: NA; j_gene: TRBJ1-5; CDR3aa: CASSTSGGQPQHF; CDR3nt: TGTGCCAGTAGTACGTCAGGGGGACAGCCCCAGCATTTT
d_gene: NA; v_gene: TRBV12-5; abundance: NA; j_gene: TRBJ2-3; CDR3aa: CASGSPGTDTQYF; CDR3nt: TGTGCTAGTGGTTCCCCGGGGACAGATACGCAGTATTTT
d_gene: TRBD1; v_gene: TRBV18; abundance: NA; j_gene: TRBJ2-3; CDR3aa: CASSYDRADTQYF; CDR3nt: TGTGCCAGCTCGTACGACAGGGCAGATACGCAGTATTTT
d_gene: NA; v_gene: TRBV19; abundance: NA; j_gene: TRBJ2-2; CDR3aa: CASSTLGELPGELFF; CDR3nt: TGTGCCAGTAGTACCCTAGGCGAACTGCCCGGGGAGCTGTTTTTT
d_gene: TRBD2; v_gene: TRBV6-4; abundance: NA; j_gene: TRBJ2-3; CDR3aa: CASSVLAGGPGTQYF; CDR3nt: TGTGCCAGCAGTGTACTAGCGGGAGGGCCAGGTACGCAGTATTTT
d_gene: TRBD2; v_gene: TRBV7-3; abundance: NA; j_gene: TRBJ2-2; CDR3aa: CASSLWAGGLNTGELFF; CDR3nt: TGTGCCAGCAGCTTATGGGCGGGAGGGTTGAACACCGGGGAGCTGTTTTTT
d_gene: NA; v_gene: TRBV18; abundance: NA; j_gene: TRBJ2-3; CDR3aa: CASSPSGREADTQYF; CDR3nt: TGTGCCAGCTCACCATCGGGAAGGGAAGCAGATACGCAGTATTTT
d_gene: TRBD1; v_gene: TRBV20-1; abundance: NA; j_gene: TRBJ1-1; CDR3aa: CSDRDRAEAFF; CDR3nt: TGCAGTGACCGAGACAGGGCTGAAGCTTTCTTT